A selection of T cell receptor beta chains follows, all from one sample in a study of beta chain features in type 1 diabetes. Some clones are missing from TCRdb's copy, which holds only in-frame ones; the method was immunoSEQ multiplex PCR. Of more than 550,000 clones listed, over 12% are singletons. The sequencing sample was made of naive CD4+ T cells from blood. The receptors shown here come from a man younger than 30 with type 1 diabetes. The CDR3 runs from the conserved cysteine through the conserved F or W. D genes are given only for firm matches. A row's size may be missing; if present it is once, few, many or a size class.

abundance | j_gene | d_gene | v_gene | CDR3aa | CDR3nt
few | TRBJ1-1 | . | TRBV7-2 | CASSFSRGNTEAFF | TGTGCCAGCAGCTTTTCCAGGGGGAACACTGAAGCTTTCTTT
few | TRBJ1-1 | TRBD1 | TRBV30 | CASDRAEAFF | TGTGCCAGTGACAGGGCTGAAGCTTTCTTT
. | TRBJ2-1 | . | TRBV2 | CASSSNWVNEQFF | TGTGCCAGCAGCTCCAACTGGGTGAATGAGCAGTTCTTC
. | TRBJ2-1 | . | TRBV29-1 | CSVAGPNEQFF | TGCAGCGTTGCAGGGCCCAATGAGCAGTTCTTC
. | TRBJ2-7 | . | TRBV10-3 | CAISDPRGTYEQYF | TGTGCCATCAGTGACCCCCGGGGGACTTACGAGCAGTACTTC
. | TRBJ2-7 | . | TRBV5-1 | CASSFEAAGYEQYF | TGCGCCAGCAGCTTTGAGGCGGCTGGTTACGAGCAGTACTTC
. | TRBJ2-7 | . | TRBV14 | CASSQDSGSYEQYF | TGTGCCAGCAGCCAAGATTCAGGATCCTACGAGCAGTACTTC
few | TRBJ2-5 | . | TRBV28 | CASSSAVQTQYF | TGTGCCAGCAGTTCAGCGGTGCAGACCCAGTACTTC
few | TRBJ1-2 | . | TRBV27 | CASGPQRGDGYTF | TGTGCCAGCGGACCCCAGAGAGGCGATGGCTACACCTTC
few | TRBJ1-1 | . | TRBV7-9 | CASSLMDAFF | TGTGCCAGCAGCCTAATGGACGCTTTCTTT
. | TRBJ2-5 | TRBD2 | TRBV9 | CASSTRTSGAQETQYF | TGTGCCAGCAGCACCAGGACTAGCGGGGCCCAAGAGACCCAGTACTTC
. | TRBJ2-7 | . | TRBV2 | CASSALGQRAEQYF | TGTGCCAGCAGTGCCCTGGGACAGCGGGCTGAGCAGTACTTC
. | TRBJ2-2 | . | TRBV6-5 | CASSWTGAGGRGLFF | TGTGCCAGCAGTTGGACAGGCGCCGGGGGGAGAGGGCTGTTTTTT
. | TRBJ2-1 | . | TRBV28 | CASSLNPSRLVGNEQFF | TGTGCCAGCAGTTTAAACCCCTCTCGACTAGTTGGCAATGAGCAGTTCTTC
. | TRBJ2-6 | . | TRBV7-9 | CASSHVVPGANVLTF | TGTGCCAGCAGCCACGTCGTTCCTGGGGCCAACGTCCTGACTTTC
. | TRBJ2-2 | . | TRBV27 | CASSLRATGELFF | TGTGCCAGCAGTTTAAGGGCCACCGGGGAGCTGTTTTTT
. | TRBJ2-5 | TRBD2 | TRBV14 | CASSQEGTSGRWTQYF | TGTGCCAGCAGCCAAGAGGGGACTAGCGGGAGATGGACCCAGTACTTC
few | TRBJ1-1 | . | TRBV5-1 | CASSLATGMNTEAFF | TGCGCCAGCAGCTTGGCTACAGGAATGAACACTGAAGCTTTCTTT
. | TRBJ2-2 | . | TRBV19 | CASNLHGEDGELFF | TGTGCCAGTAACTTACACGGGGAGGACGGGGAGCTGTTTTTT
few | TRBJ2-3 | . | TRBV10-3 | CAIKSGSSTDTQYF | TGTGCCATCAAAAGCGGCTCTAGCACAGATACGCAGTATTTT
. | TRBJ1-2 | TRBD1 | TRBV29-1 | CSVRGGTNYGYTF | TGCAGCGTCCGAGGGGGCACCAACTATGGCTACACCTTC
few | TRBJ2-7 | . | TRBV25-1 | CATTGFYEQYF | TGTGCCACCACAGGGTTCTACGAGCAGTACTTC
few | TRBJ1-5 | . | TRBV7-6 | CASSLARHQEPQHF | TGTGCCAGCAGCTTAGCGAGACACCAAGAGCCCCAGCATTTT